These 22 T cell receptor beta chains share one sample of origin, sequenced in a study of T-cell reconstitution after alpha-beta-depleted transplantation in children. Unique molecular identifiers were used to barcode this TCRbeta library. TCRdb reprocessed the PCR reads with MiXCR, giving one entry per CDR3 protein. The sample shows about 78,000 distinct CDR3 sequences, 13% to 15% of them seen only once. This specimen was PBMCs, mostly from graft donor cells, taken 180 days after TCRalphabeta/CD19-depleted stem cell transplant. These receptors were taken from a male patient between 2 and 10 years old who had a stem cell transplant for acute lymphoblastic leukemia, so the T cells may come from the graft donor.

The chain employs TRBV5-1 and TRBJ2-7, with 10 bases identical to TRBD1. V lost 4 bases, J lost 0 bases, and 7 bases stayed unmatched. CDR3 size: 16 residues. From germline, CDR1 is SGHRS and CDR2 YFSETQ. DNA of the CDR3: TGCGCCAGCAGCCGGGCCCGGGACAGGGGCTCCTACGAGCAGTACTTC. Its protein product is CASSRARDRGSYEQYF.

The sample holds many counts of this clonotype. The V gene is TRBV27, the J gene TRBJ2-7; D not resolved. Per germline, CDR1 MNHEY and CDR2 SMNVEV (reference sequence). There are 13 residues in the CDR3. V shed 4 bases and J shed 0 bases, with 7 bases lying between them. CDR3 sequence reads: CASSSRVSYEQYF. The CDR3 DNA sequence: TGTGCCAGCAGTTCTCGGGTCTCCTACGAGCAGTACTTC.

This clonotype has ten or more counts. The chain couples TRBV29-1 to TRBJ2-5; D possibly corresponds to TRBD2 (6 bases). Germline loops: CDR1 SQVTM, CDR2 ANQGSEA. This CDR3 has 13 amino acids. V dropped 7 bases and J dropped 1 base, with 13 bases sitting between them. CDR3 coding DNA: TGCAGCGCCGGGGGAGGAGGCCAAGAGACCCAGTACTTC. It encodes CSAGGGGQETQYF.

This clonotype was seen only a few times. V usage is TRBV7-2 and J usage is TRBJ2-4, with a weak D call TRBD1 (5 bases). The germline CDR1 and CDR2 sequences are SGHTA and FQGNSA. V lost 5 bases to trimming and J lost 0 bases, with 14 bases between them. The CDR3 is 16 residues long. The CDR3 DNA sequence: TGTGCCAGCAGCGTAGGGGCTTCTTTAGCCAAAAACATTCAGTACTTC. Translation: CASSVGASLAKNIQYF.

The rearrangement joins TRBV7-2 to TRBJ2-1; D may be TRBD1 or TRBD2 (5 bases each). Germline V gene sequence: CDR1 SGHTA, CDR2 FQGNSA. V was pared by 5 bases and J by 5 bases, with 10 bases between. The CDR3 spans 13 residues. The CDR3 region is CASSRDGNNEQFF. CDR3 in DNA: TGTGCCAGCAGCCGGGACGGAAACAATGAGCAGTTCTTC.

The chain joins TRBV4-3 to TRBJ1-5; D remains ambiguous. Trimming removed 0 bases at V and 9 bases at J, with 9 bases between. Germline assignment: CDR1 LGHNA and CDR2 YSLEER. The CDR3 consists of 13 residues. In nucleotides, the CDR3 is TGCGCCAGCAGCCAAGATGTGGCTCGGCCCCAGCATTTT. Protein: CASSQDVARPQHF.

This clonotype was seen a few times. The CDR3 loop is CASSWDRGQTEAFF. CDR3 nucleotides: TGTGCCAGCAGCTGGGACAGGGGGCAAACTGAAGCTTTCTTT. The genes are TRBV7-2 and TRBJ1-1; 12 bases match TRBD1. Losses at the gene ends were 4 bases for V and 5 bases for J; bases not matched to a gene: 2. Germline loops: CDR1 SGHTA, CDR2 FQGNSA. The CDR3 consists of 14 residues.

The chain has TRBV18 and TRBJ2-7; the match to TRBD1 covers 8 bases. Per germline, CDR1 KGHSH and CDR2 LQKENI. Trimming at V came to 2 bases and at J to 4 bases, leaving 10 bases not matched to a gene. The CDR3 totals 16 residues. CDR3 sequence (DNA): TGTGCCAGCTCACCATTTGCGGCGGACAGGGTTTACGAGCAGTACTTC. Protein product: CASSPFAADRVYEQYF.

Concerning this clonotype itself: With a much larger clone just one base away, this may be a read error. The chain carries TRBV18 and TRBJ2-3; D unclear. Trimming stripped 4 bases from V and 0 bases from J, with 11 bases between. Germline CDR1 reads KGHSH; CDR2 reads LQKENI. This CDR3 region has 15 residues. CDR3 loop: CASSRRSISTDTQYF. CDR3 nucleotides: TGTGCCAGCTCACGACGTTCGATCAGCACAGATACGCAGTATTTT.

This clonotype occurred a few times. The chain couples TRBV14 to TRBJ1-1; no reliable D call. Trimming stripped 0 bases from V and 8 bases from J, with 16 bases between. CDR1 is SGHDN, CDR2 FVKESK, per germline. The CDR3 is made up of 15 amino acids. CDR3 bases: TGTGCCAGCAGCCAAGATAACAGCCCTCCATACGAAGCTTTCTTT. Amino acids: CASSQDNSPPYEAFF.

Only a few counts were recorded for this clonotype. The chain is built from TRBV5-6 and TRBJ1-2, with D hard to call. The CDR3 has 14 residues. The V gene lost 5 bases and the J gene lost 4 bases, with 15 bases spanning the gap. From germline, CDR1 is SGHDT and CDR2 YYEEEE. This CDR3 reads CASSDPGSAYGYTF. In nucleotides, the CDR3 is TGTGCCAGCAGTGACCCCGGGTCCGCCTATGGCTACACCTTC.

The genes are TRBV5-8 and TRBJ1-2, with a possible D match to TRBD1 (5 bases). This CDR3 comprises 13 residues. The germline V and J ends were trimmed by 3 bases and 8 bases, with 14 bases remaining between them. CDR1 SGHTS and CDR2 YDEGEE come from the germline V gene. The CDR3 region has the DNA TGTGCCAGCAGCTCTCCCTGGGGGAACGGCTACACCTTC. This gives the protein CASSSPWGNGYTF. Full variable domain (rest looked up from reference TRBV5-8 and TRBJ1-2): EAGVTQSPTHLIKTRGQQATLRCSPISGHTSVYWYQQALGLGLQFLLWYDEGEERNRGNFPPRFSGRQFPNYSSELNVNALELEDSALYLCASSSPWGNGYTFGSGTRLTVV.

This clonotype has at least ten counts. The genes are TRBV20-1 and TRBJ1-1; TRBD1 is a possible D gene (5 bases). The CDR3 is 15 amino acids. Germline CDR1 is DFQATT and CDR2 is SNEGSKA (reference sequence). Between the trimmed V and J ends, which lost 2 bases and 3 bases, there was a span of 16 bases. The CDR3 sequence is CSARISGRSDTEAFF. CDR3 in DNA: TGCAGTGCTAGAATATCAGGGAGATCGGACACTGAAGCTTTCTTT.

The chain links TRBV18 to TRBJ1-2; D unresolved. V shed 1 base and J shed 8 bases, with 8 bases lying between them. Germline CDR1 is KGHSH and CDR2 is LQKENI. The CDR3 sequence is 12 residues long. CDR3 residues: CASSPREAGYTF. CDR3 coding DNA: TGTGCCAGCTCACCACGCGAGGCCGGCTACACCTTC. The whole variable domain, remainder taken from reference TRBV18 and TRBJ1-2, is NAGVMQNPRHLVRRRGQEARLRCSPMKGHSHVYWYRQLPEEGLKFMVYLQKENIIDESGMPKERFSAEFPKEGPSILRIQQVVRGDSAAYFCASSPREAGYTFGSGTRLTVV.

This clonotype occurred a few times. The CDR3 sequence is CAINVGLAGVPGANVLTF. The DNA of the CDR3 is TGTGCCATCAACGTTGGACTAGCGGGAGTACCTGGGGCCAACGTCCTGACTTTC. The chain joins TRBV10-3 to TRBJ2-6; 13 nucleotides match TRBD2. Germline V gene lookup returns CDR1 ENHRY and CDR2 SYGVKD. V dropped 7 bases and J dropped 2; count of bases not matched to a gene: 8. The CDR3 spans 18 residues.

CDR3 sequence: CASSQGTGGLDEQFF. For the CDR3, the DNA is TGTGCCAGCAGCCAAGGGACAGGGGGATTGGATGAGCAGTTCTTC. The rearrangement uses TRBV12-3 or TRBV12-4 and TRBJ2-1; TRBD1 aligns across 11 bases. This CDR3 is built from 15 residues. The V and J ends lost 6 bases and 8 bases, in that order; junction bases with no gene match: 9.

The J gene is TRBJ2-1, the V gene TRBV9; TRBD2 aligns across 13 bases. CDR1 is SGDLS, CDR2 YYNGEE, per germline. V lost 4 bases and J lost 11; bases outside the gene matches: 3. The CDR3 covers 13 residues. The CDR3 region has the DNA TGTGCCAGCAGCACCGGGACTAGCGGGAAGCAGTTCTTC. Amino acids: CASSTGTSGKQFF. Full variable domain (outside the CDR3, taken from reference TRBV9 and TRBJ2-1): DSGVTQTPKHLITATGQRVTLRCSPRSGDLSVYWYQQSLDQGLQFLIQYYNGEERAKGNILERFSAQQFPDLHSELNLSSLELGDSALYFCASSTGTSGKQFFGPGTRLTVL.

There are a few counts of this clonotype. CDR3: CASSLPGTANSPLHF. CDR3 coding DNA: TGTGCCAGCAGCCTACCGGGGACCGCCAATTCACCCCTCCACTTT. V usage is TRBV9 and J usage is TRBJ1-6, with TRBD1 as a possible D gene (5 bases). V was trimmed by 4 bases and J by 7 bases, leaving 15 bases between them. The CDR3 loop spans 15 amino acids. Germline lookup yields CDR1 SGDLS and CDR2 YYNGEE.

The V gene is TRBV7-2, the J gene TRBJ2-7; a possible D gene is TRBD2 (5 bases). CDR1 and CDR2 (germline): SGHTA, FQGNSA. Trimming took off 5 bases at V and 2 bases at J, with 16 bases between the two ends. The CDR3 spans 15 residues. CDR3: CTSSLKSGRTYEQYF. DNA for the CDR3: TGTACCAGCAGCCTCAAGAGCGGAAGGACCTACGAGCAGTACTTC.

On this clonotype: Just one base apart from a much larger clone, this may be a read error. This chain connects TRBV29-1 to TRBJ2-3; D is perhaps TRBD2 (5 bases). This CDR3 comprises 12 residues. The V gene lost 7 bases and the J gene lost 6 bases, with 14 bases spanning the gap. CDR1 and CDR2 from the germline V gene are SQVTM and ANQGSEA. Here the CDR3 reads CSAAPRGDTQYF. CDR3 DNA sequence: TGCAGCGCTGCTCCTAGAGGGGATACGCAGTATTTT.

The chain has TRBV29-1 and TRBJ2-2, with D perhaps TRBD2 (6 bases). This CDR3 is 14 amino acids long. V dropped 4 bases and J dropped 8 bases, with 17 bases sitting between them. Germline V gene lookup returns CDR1 SQVTM and CDR2 ANQGSEA. The CDR3 bases are TGCAGCGTTGGACCGGGAGCCTTGACGGGGGAGCTGTTTTTT. This codes for CSVGPGALTGELFF.

The chain joins TRBV20-1 to TRBJ1-1; no clear D gene. The germline V gene has CDR1 DFQATT and CDR2 SNEGSKA (reference sequence). The CDR3 is 16 residues long. Trimming removed 3 bases at V and 5 bases at J, with 22 bases between. DNA for the CDR3: TGCAGTGCTAGCTCGACTAACCGGGATTCCAGAACTGAAGCTTTCTTT. It yields the protein CSASSTNRDSRTEAFF.